The next 2 T cell receptor beta chains were all read from a single sample in a study of cytomegalovirus exposure and HLA in healthy donors. A multiplex PCR was run with 60 Vbeta primers and 13 Jbeta primers. Here immunoSEQ multiplex PCR was the method, and the copy in TCRdb shows in-frame clones only, minus some. The sample shows under 200,000 clones, 77% of them seen only once. The source material was PBMCs. All receptors derive from a woman in her forties in good health and CMV-seropositive.

J is TRBJ1-1 and V is TRBV18, with 8 bases aligning to TRBD1. Looked up from germline, CDR1 is KGHSH and CDR2 is LQKENI. This CDR3 spans 20 amino acids. With 4 bases clipped from V and 0 bases from J, the junction kept 19 bases outside the gene matches. The CDR3 loop reads CASSRYALGRGLGMNTEAFF. Written as DNA, the CDR3 is TGTGCCAGCTCACGGTATGCGTTGGGCAGGGGGCTGGGGATGAACACTGAAGCTTTCTTT.

The chain recombines TRBV6-1 with TRBJ1-5, with TRBD1 matching over 9 bases. Trimming cost V 8 bases and J 2 bases; bases outside gene matches: 7. Germline CDR1 MNHNS, CDR2 SASEGT. This CDR3 spans 15 amino acids. The DNA of the CDR3 is TGTGCCAGCTTTGCTACAGGGGGCGGCAATCAGCCCCAGCATTTT. Protein product: CASFATGGGNQPQHF.